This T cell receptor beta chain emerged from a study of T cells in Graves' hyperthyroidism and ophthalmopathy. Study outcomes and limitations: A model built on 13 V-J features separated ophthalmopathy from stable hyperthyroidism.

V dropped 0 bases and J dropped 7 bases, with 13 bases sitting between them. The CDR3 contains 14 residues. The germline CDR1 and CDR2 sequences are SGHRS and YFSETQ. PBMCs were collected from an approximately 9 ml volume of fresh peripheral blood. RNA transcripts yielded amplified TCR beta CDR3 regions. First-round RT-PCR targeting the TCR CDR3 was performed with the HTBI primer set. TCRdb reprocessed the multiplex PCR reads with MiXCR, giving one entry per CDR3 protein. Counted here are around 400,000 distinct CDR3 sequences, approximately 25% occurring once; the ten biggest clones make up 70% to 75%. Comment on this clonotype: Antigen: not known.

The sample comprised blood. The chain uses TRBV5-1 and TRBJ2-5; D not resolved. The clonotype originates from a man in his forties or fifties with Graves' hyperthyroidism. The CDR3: CASSLGDSKVTQYF. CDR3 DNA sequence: TGCGCCAGCAGCTTGGGGGATTCGAAGGTGACCCAGTACTTC.